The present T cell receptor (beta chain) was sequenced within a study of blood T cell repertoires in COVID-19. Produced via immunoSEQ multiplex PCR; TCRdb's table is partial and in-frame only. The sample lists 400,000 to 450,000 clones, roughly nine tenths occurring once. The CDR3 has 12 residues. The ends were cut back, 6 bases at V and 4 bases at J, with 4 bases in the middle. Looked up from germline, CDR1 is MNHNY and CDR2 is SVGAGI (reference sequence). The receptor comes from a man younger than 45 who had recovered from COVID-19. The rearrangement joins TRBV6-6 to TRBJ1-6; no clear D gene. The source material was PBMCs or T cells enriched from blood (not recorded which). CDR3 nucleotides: TGTGCCAGCAGCCCTTATAATTCACCCCTCCACTTT. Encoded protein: CASSPYNSPLHF.